This T cell receptor beta chain was documented in a study of blood T cells in healthy people across ages. Study-wide points: PBMCs left unsorted prevented a conclusive naive versus antigen-experienced comparison.

This clonotype has more than one count but fewer than ten. As yet, its antigen is unknown. PBMCs, at least 7 million per sample, were isolated. The second PCR ran roughly 7 to 11 cycles with a sample-barcoded 5' primer and J-beta primers. MiXCR, run by TCRdb on the 5' RACE reads, gives a single entry per CDR3 protein. In the table there are roughly 1,100,000 distinct CDR3 sequences, about 25% of which are singletons. CDR1 and CDR2 from the germline V gene are SGDLS and YYNGEE. The ends lost 4 bases at V and 11 bases at J; junction bases unmatched: 13. The CDR3 is 15 amino acids. This sample also appeared in a second study, on T cells of mothers and their children.

The material sequenced was blood. The TCR sequence derives from a girl aged 2 to 10 in good health. The chain carries TRBV9 and TRBJ2-4, with 9 positions matching TRBD2. CDR3 bases: TGTGCCAGCAGCCTTTCCGGGACTAGCAGTTATCTTCAGTACTTC. It translates to CASSLSGTSSYLQYF.